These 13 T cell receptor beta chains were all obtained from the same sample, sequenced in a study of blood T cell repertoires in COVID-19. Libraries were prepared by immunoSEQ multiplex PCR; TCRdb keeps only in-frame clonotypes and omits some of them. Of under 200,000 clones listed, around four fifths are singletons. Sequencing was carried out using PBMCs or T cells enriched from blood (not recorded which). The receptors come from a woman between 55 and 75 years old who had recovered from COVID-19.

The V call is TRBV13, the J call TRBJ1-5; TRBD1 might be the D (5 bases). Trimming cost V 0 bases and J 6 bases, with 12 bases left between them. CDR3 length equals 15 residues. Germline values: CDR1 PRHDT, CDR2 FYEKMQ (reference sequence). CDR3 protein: CASSLGQVKGQPQHF. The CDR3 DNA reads TGTGCCAGCAGCTTAGGACAGGTAAAGGGTCAGCCCCAGCATTTT.

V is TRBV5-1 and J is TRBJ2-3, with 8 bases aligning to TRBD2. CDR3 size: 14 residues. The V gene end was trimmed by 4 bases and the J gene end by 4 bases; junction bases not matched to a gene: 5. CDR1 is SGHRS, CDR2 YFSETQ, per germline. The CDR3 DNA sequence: TGCGCCAGCAGCCCCAGCGGGAGCGCAGATACGCAGTATTTT. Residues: CASSPSGSADTQYF.

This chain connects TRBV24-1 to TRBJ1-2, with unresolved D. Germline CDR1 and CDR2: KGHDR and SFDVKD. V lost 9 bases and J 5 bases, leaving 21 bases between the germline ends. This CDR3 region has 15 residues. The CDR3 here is CATEATAGRRYGYTF. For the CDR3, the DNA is TGTGCCACCGAGGCGACCGCTGGCAGACGTTATGGCTACACCTTC.

In DNA form, the CDR3 reads TGTGCCAGCAGCTTACAGGGGGTTAACACTGAAGCTTTCTTT. Translating gives CASSLQGVNTEAFF. The J gene is TRBJ1-1, the V gene TRBV11-2; TRBD1 matches at 7 bases. Germline trimming cut 2 bases from V and 2 bases from J; bases unmatched to any gene: 2. Germline loops: CDR1 SGHAT, CDR2 FQNNGV. There are 14 residues in the CDR3. Looking up the rest from reference TRBV11-2 and TRBJ1-1 gives the full variable domain: EAGVAQSPRYKIIEKRQSVAFWCNPISGHATLYWYQQILGQGPKLLIQFQNNGVVDDSQLPKDRFSAERLKGVDSTLKIQPAKLEDSAVYLCASSLQGVNTEAFFGQGTRLTVV.

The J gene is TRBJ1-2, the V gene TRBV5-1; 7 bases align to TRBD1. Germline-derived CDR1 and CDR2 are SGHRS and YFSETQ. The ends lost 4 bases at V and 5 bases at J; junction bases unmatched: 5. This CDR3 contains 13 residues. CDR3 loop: CASSTTGEYGYTF. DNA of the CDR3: TGCGCCAGCAGCACCACAGGGGAGTATGGCTACACCTTC.

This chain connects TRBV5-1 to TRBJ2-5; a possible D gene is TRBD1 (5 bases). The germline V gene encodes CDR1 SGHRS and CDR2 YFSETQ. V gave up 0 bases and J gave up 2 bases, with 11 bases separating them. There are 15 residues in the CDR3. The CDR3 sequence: CASSLGWGPQETQYF. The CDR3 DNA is TGCGCCAGCAGCTTGGGTTGGGGCCCTCAAGAGACCCAGTACTTC.

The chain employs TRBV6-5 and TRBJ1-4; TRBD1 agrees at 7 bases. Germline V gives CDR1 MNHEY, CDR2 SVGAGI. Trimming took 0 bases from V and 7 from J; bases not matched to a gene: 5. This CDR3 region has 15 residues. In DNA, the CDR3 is TGTGCCAGCAGTTACTCCGGGACAGTTGGTGAAAAACTGTTTTTT. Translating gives CASSYSGTVGEKLFF.

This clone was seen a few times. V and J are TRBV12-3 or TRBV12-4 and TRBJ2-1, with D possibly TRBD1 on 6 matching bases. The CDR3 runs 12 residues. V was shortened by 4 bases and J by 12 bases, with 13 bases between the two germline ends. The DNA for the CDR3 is TGTGCCAGCAGTTCCGGACAGCTTGGGCAGTTCTTC. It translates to CASSSGQLGQFF.

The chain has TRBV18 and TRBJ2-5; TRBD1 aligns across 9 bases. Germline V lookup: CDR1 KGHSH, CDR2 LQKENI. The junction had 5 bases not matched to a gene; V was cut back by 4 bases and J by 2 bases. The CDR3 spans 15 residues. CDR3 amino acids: CASSRLGQGQETQYF. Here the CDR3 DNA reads TGTGCCAGCTCACGGCTGGGACAGGGACAAGAGACCCAGTACTTC.

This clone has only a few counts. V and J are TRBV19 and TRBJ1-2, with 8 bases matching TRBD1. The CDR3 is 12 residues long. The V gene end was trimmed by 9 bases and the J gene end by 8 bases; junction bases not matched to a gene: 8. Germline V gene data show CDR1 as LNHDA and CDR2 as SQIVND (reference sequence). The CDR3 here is CASRTGLGGYTF. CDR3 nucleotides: TGTGCCAGCCGGACAGGGCTTGGGGGCTACACCTTC.

For the CDR3, the DNA is TGTGCCAGCAGTTCTCTAGCGGGAGTAGAAGAGACCCAGTACTTC. Encoded protein: CASSSLAGVEETQYF. The chain joins TRBV28 to TRBJ2-5; 10 nucleotides align to TRBD2. Looked up from germline, CDR1 is MDHEN and CDR2 is SYDVKM. The V segment lost 4 bases and the J segment 3 bases; nucleotides outside the gene matches: 5. This CDR3 contains 15 residues.

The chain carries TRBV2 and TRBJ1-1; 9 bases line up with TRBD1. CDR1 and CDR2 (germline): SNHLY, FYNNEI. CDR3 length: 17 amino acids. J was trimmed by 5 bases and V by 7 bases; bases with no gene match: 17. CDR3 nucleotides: TGTGCCAGCACCTTTTTTCCCACCGGGACAGGGACTACTGAAGCTTTCTTT. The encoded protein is CASTFFPTGTGTTEAFF.

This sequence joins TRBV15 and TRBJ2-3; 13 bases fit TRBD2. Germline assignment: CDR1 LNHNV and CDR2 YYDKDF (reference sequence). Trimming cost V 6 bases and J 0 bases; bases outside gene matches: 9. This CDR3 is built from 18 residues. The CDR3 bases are TGTGCCACCAGGCCACTAGCGGGGGGGCCCTCTAGCACAGATACGCAGTATTTT. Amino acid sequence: CATRPLAGGPSSTDTQYF.